Below are 30 T cell receptor beta chains sequenced from a single sample in a study of OX40 agonist ivuxolimab in advanced cancers. TCRdb's table, derived via immunoSEQ multiplex PCR, lists solely in-frame clones and lacks some. Here the sample spans about 59,000 clones, around 82% being singletons. Source: CD4+ or CD8+ T cells sorted from blood, taken in a trial of the OX40 agonist ivuxolimab. These receptors were collected from an adult with an advanced solid tumor such as melanoma, head and neck, liver or kidney cancer.

The chain is built from TRBV25-1 and TRBJ2-7; 7 positions match TRBD1. Germline CDR1 reads MGHDK; CDR2 reads SYGVNS. J lost 2 bases, V lost 7 bases, and 5 bases had no gene match. The CDR3 totals 13 residues. This CDR3 reads CASTVTGTYEQYF. The CDR3, as DNA: TGTGCCAGCACCGTGACAGGGACCTACGAGCAGTACTTC.

This chain links TRBV27 with TRBJ1-1, with 7 bases fitting TRBD1. CDR1 MNHEY and CDR2 SMNVEV come from the germline V gene (reference sequence). This CDR3 comprises 15 residues. V lost 0 bases, J lost 0 bases, and 1 base stayed unmatched. CDR3 nucleotide sequence: TGTGCCAGCAGTTTATCGACAGGGATGAACACTGAAGCTTTCTTT. It specifies CASSLSTGMNTEAFF.

The chain employs TRBV28 and TRBJ2-5; no reliable D call. The germline V gene encodes CDR1 MDHEN and CDR2 SYDVKM. This CDR3 comprises 15 residues. Trimming removed 6 bases at V and 1 base at J, with 15 bases between. This CDR3 is CASREPFGAQETQYF. The CDR3, as DNA: TGTGCCAGCAGAGAACCTTTCGGAGCCCAAGAGACCCAGTACTTC. Combining the CDR3 with reference TRBV28 and TRBJ2-5 gives the whole variable domain DVKVTQSSRYLVKRTGEKVFLECVQDMDHENMFWYRQDPGLGLRLIYFSYDVKMKEKGDIPEGYSVSREKKERFSLILESASTNQTSMYLCASREPFGAQETQYFGPGTRLLVL.

This clone was observed a single time. The V and J genes are TRBV2 and TRBJ1-4; D may be TRBD1 (5 bases). CDR1 and CDR2 from the germline V gene are SNHLY and FYNNEI. V lost 7 bases and J lost 7, with 13 bases in between. The CDR3 loop spans 13 amino acids. CDR3 bases: TGTGCCAGCAAAGAAGCAGGGAGTGAAAAACTGTTTTTT. Translated: CASKEAGSEKLFF.

The chain recombines TRBV2 with TRBJ1-2, with TRBD1 identical over 9 bases. Losses at the gene ends were 5 bases for V and 5 bases for J; bases not matched to a gene: 3. CDR1 and CDR2 (germline): SNHLY, FYNNEI. The CDR3 runs 13 residues. CDR3 DNA sequence: TGTGCCAGCAGTCCGACAGGGGGGTATGGCTACACCTTC. Translating gives CASSPTGGYGYTF. The complete variable domain, with remaining parts taken from reference TRBV2 and TRBJ1-2, reads EPEVTQTPSHQVTQMGQEVILRCVPISNHLYFYWYRQILGQKVEFLVSFYNNEISEKSEIFDDQFSVERPDGSNFTLKIRSTKLEDSAMYFCASSPTGGYGYTFGSGTRLTVV.

This rearrangement joins TRBV2 to TRBJ2-2; TRBD2 aligns across 10 bases. Germline-derived CDR1 and CDR2 are SNHLY and FYNNEI. CDR3 length: 15 amino acids. The J segment lost 6 bases and the V segment lost 5 bases, leaving 6 bases of the junction unmatched. The CDR3 sequence: CASSPLAGFSGELFF. In DNA form, the CDR3 reads TGTGCCAGCAGTCCACTAGCGGGATTTTCCGGGGAGCTGTTTTTT.

The CDR3 is CASISGGLTEAFF. In nucleotides, the CDR3 is TGTGCCAGCATCTCAGGGGGTCTCACTGAAGCTTTCTTT. This rearrangement joins TRBV6-5 to TRBJ1-1; 7 bases are a match to TRBD1. The junction had 6 bases not matched to a gene; V was cut back by 7 bases and J by 4 bases. The CDR3 covers 13 residues. Per the germline V gene, CDR1 is MNHEY and CDR2 is SVGAGI.

The V gene is TRBV28, the J gene TRBJ1-5; 11 bases map to TRBD1. Germline loops: CDR1 MDHEN, CDR2 SYDVKM. V lost 5 bases, J lost 6 bases, and 6 bases stayed unmatched. CDR3 length equals 15 residues. The DNA of the CDR3 is TGTGCCAGCAGTCGGACAGGGGGCGCAGGTCAGCCCCAGCATTTT. Translation: CASSRTGGAGQPQHF.

The chain couples TRBV25-1 to TRBJ2-1, with 10 positions matching TRBD1. CDR3 length: 17 amino acids. After removal of 1 base from V and 8 bases from J, the junction contained 11 bases not matched to a gene. Germline lookup yields CDR1 MGHDK and CDR2 SYGVNS. The CDR3 reads CASSEFGGQGTLDEQFF. The CDR3 DNA follows: TGTGCCAGCAGTGAATTCGGGGGACAGGGGACGCTAGATGAGCAGTTCTTC.

The chain has TRBV7-2 and TRBJ2-4; either TRBD1 or TRBD2 may supply D (5 bases each). CDR3 size: 15 residues. Trimming pared 2 bases from V and 9 bases from J, leaving 17 bases between. The germline gives CDR1 SGHTA, CDR2 FQGNSA. The CDR3 nucleotides are TGTGCCAGCAGCTTAATGGCCCGGGACCGAAGCATTCAGTACTTC. Its protein is CASSLMARDRSIQYF.

The chain combines TRBV7-9 with TRBJ2-1, with D tentatively TRBD1 or TRBD2 (6 bases each). With 5 bases removed from V and 10 bases from J, the gap between germline ends came to 15 bases. Per germline, CDR1 SEHNR and CDR2 FQNEAQ (reference sequence). This CDR3 comprises 13 residues. The CDR3, as DNA: TGTGCCAGCAGCCTTAAAGGGGGGTCCGAGCAGTTCTTC. Encoded protein: CASSLKGGSEQFF. Full variable domain (missing parts from reference TRBV7-9 and TRBJ2-1): DTGVSQNPRHKITKRGQNVTFRCDPISEHNRLYWYRQTLGQGPEFLTYFQNEAQLEKSRLLSDRFSAERPKGSFSTLEIQRTEQGDSAMYLCASSLKGGSEQFFGPGTRLTVL.

The chain couples TRBV2 to TRBJ2-7; 14 positions agree with TRBD2. V gave up 5 bases and J gave up 3 bases; unmatched junction bases: 9. The CDR3 runs to 17 residues. The V gene's germline CDR1 is SNHLY and CDR2 FYNNEI. The CDR3 DNA reads TGTGCCAGCAGTTTTGGACTAGCGGGGGGCGAAATCTACGAGCAGTACTTC. The encoded protein is CASSFGLAGGEIYEQYF.

This clone was found once. CDR3 protein: CASKRGGGARDTQYF. In DNA form, the CDR3 reads TGTGCCAGCAAAAGGGGCGGGGGGGCCAGGGATACGCAGTATTTT. The genes are TRBV4-2 and TRBJ2-3, with 9 bases fitting TRBD2. The CDR3 is 15 amino acids. From germline, CDR1 is LGHNA and CDR2 YNFKEQ. The V gene end was trimmed by 7 bases and the J gene end by 6 bases; junction bases not matched to a gene: 11.

V gene TRBV29-1 combines with J gene TRBJ2-1; no firm D call. The CDR3 is 12 amino acids. Trimming stripped 8 bases from V and 7 bases from J, with 15 bases between. Germline CDR1 is SQVTM and CDR2 is ANQGSEA. The CDR3 DNA sequence: TGCAGCACGGAACCGGGCTGGAATGAGCAGTTCTTC. Its translation: CSTEPGWNEQFF.

In its sample, this clone was seen a few times. The chain employs TRBV6-6 and TRBJ2-1; D is perhaps TRBD1 (6 bases). The CDR3 is 16 residues long. Germline V gives CDR1 MNHNY, CDR2 SVGAGI (reference sequence). V gave up 6 bases and J gave up 0 bases, with 15 bases separating them. The CDR3 coding sequence is TGTGCCAGCAGACCCCTTGGACAGAGCTCCTACAATGAGCAGTTCTTC. Encoded protein: CASRPLGQSSYNEQFF.

This clone was seen only once. The gene calls are TRBV27 and TRBJ2-5, with 7 bases fitting TRBD2. CDR1 MNHEY and CDR2 SMNVEV come from the germline V gene (reference sequence). The CDR3 totals 14 residues. The junction had 7 bases not matched to a gene; V was cut back by 5 bases and J by 4 bases. The CDR3 protein is CASSRERGGETQYF. The DNA for the CDR3 is TGTGCCAGCAGTCGGGAGCGGGGAGGAGAGACCCAGTACTTC.

The genes are TRBV28 and TRBJ1-5; D might be TRBD1 (6 bases). Per germline, CDR1 MDHEN and CDR2 SYDVKM. V was clipped by 4 bases and J by 0 bases, with 19 bases between them. This CDR3 spans 18 amino acids. CDR3 sequence (DNA): TGTGCCAGCAGTTCCAACACTGGGGGCCGGTATAGCAATCAGCCCCAGCATTTT. Amino acids: CASSSNTGGRYSNQPQHF. Looking up the rest from reference TRBV28 and TRBJ1-5 gives the full variable domain: DVKVTQSSRYLVKRTGEKVFLECVQDMDHENMFWYRQDPGLGLRLIYFSYDVKMKEKGDIPEGYSVSREKKERFSLILESASTNQTSMYLCASSSNTGGRYSNQPQHFGDGTRLSIL.

The rearrangement joins TRBV4-1 to TRBJ2-3; possible D gene TRBD1, 5 bases. The CDR3 runs 19 residues. The V end lost 3 bases, the J end lost 2 bases, and 24 bases lay between the germline ends. The germline CDR1 and CDR2 sequences are MGHRA and YSYEKL. CDR3 loop: CASSHPKAAGKGHTDTQYF. CDR3 coding DNA: TGCGCCAGCAGCCACCCAAAGGCTGCTGGCAAGGGGCACACAGATACGCAGTATTTT.

In the case of this clone: The junction departs from germline at one end; a sequencing error may be responsible. At the DNA level, this CDR3 is encoded by other sequences in the same sample as well. This chain links TRBV6-1 with TRBJ1-3, with a possible D match to TRBD1 (6 bases). The CDR3 runs 15 residues. CDR1 MNHNS and CDR2 SASEGT come from the germline V gene. The CDR3 DNA follows: TGTGCCAGCAGCCAAAAGACAGGCTCTAGAAACACCATATATTTT. As protein: CASSQKTGSRNTIYF.

This clone was found once. This chain connects TRBV11-2 to TRBJ2-1; D is uncertain. The germline CDR1 and CDR2 sequences are SGHAT and FQNNGV. CDR3 length: 15 amino acids. V gave up 5 bases and J gave up 7 bases, with 18 bases separating them. This CDR3 reads CASSRGATTGNEQFF. DNA of the CDR3: TGTGCCAGCAGCCGCGGAGCCACAACCGGTAATGAGCAGTTCTTC.

The chain uses TRBV5-8 and TRBJ1-1, with no clear D. V lost 2 bases, J lost 1 base, and 12 bases lay in between. Germline-derived CDR1 and CDR2 are SGHTS and YDEGEE. The CDR3 sequence is 15 residues long. The DNA of the CDR3 is TGTGCCAGCAGCTTAATGGGCTATCCGAACACTGAAGCTTTCTTT. It encodes CASSLMGYPNTEAFF.

Notes on this clone: The identical CDR3 is also encoded by other nucleotide sequences in the sample. This chain joins TRBV28 and TRBJ2-7; D remains unclear. The germline gives CDR1 MDHEN, CDR2 SYDVKM. The length of the CDR3 is 12 residues. V was shortened by 3 bases and J by 3 bases, with 6 bases between the two germline ends. The CDR3 reads CASSLWGYEQYF. The CDR3 nucleotides read TGTGCCAGCAGTTTGTGGGGCTACGAGCAGTACTTC. The whole variable domain, filled in from reference TRBV28 and TRBJ2-7, reads DVKVTQSSRYLVKRTGEKVFLECVQDMDHENMFWYRQDPGLGLRLIYFSYDVKMKEKGDIPEGYSVSREKKERFSLILESASTNQTSMYLCASSLWGYEQYFGPGTRLTVT.

The V call is TRBV5-1, the J call TRBJ1-4; TRBD1 might be the D (5 bases). This CDR3 comprises 14 residues. Trimming took 2 bases from V and 8 from J, leaving 13 bases between them. Germline loops: CDR1 SGHRS, CDR2 YFSETQ. CDR3 nucleotides: TGCGCCAGCAGCTTCAGGCCCGGGGACGAAAAACTGTTTTTT. Translation: CASSFRPGDEKLFF.

This clone was detected once. This chain links TRBV29-1 with TRBJ2-1, with D uncertain. Trimming removed 0 bases from V and 2 bases from J, with 8 bases in between. Germline values: CDR1 SQVTM, CDR2 ANQGSEA. The CDR3 contains 14 residues. The CDR3 region has the DNA TGCAGCGTTGAAGAAGGGTTGGCCTACAATGAGCAGTTCTTC. Translating it yields CSVEEGLAYNEQFF.

The chain is built from TRBV19 and TRBJ1-4; D is undetermined. Trimming pared 7 bases from V and 0 bases from J, leaving 12 bases between. The CDR3 loop spans 15 amino acids. The germline CDR1 and CDR2 sequences are LNHDA and SQIVND (reference sequence). The CDR3 nucleotides are TGTGCCAGTATGATCGGAGACGCAACTAATGAAAAACTGTTTTTT. It translates to CASMIGDATNEKLFF.

The chain links TRBV5-1 to TRBJ2-3, with unresolved D. V was cut by 0 bases and J by 5 bases, with 10 bases left in between. Germline values: CDR1 SGHRS, CDR2 YFSETQ. This CDR3 contains 14 residues. In DNA, the CDR3 is TGCGCCAGCAGCTTGGCCGCCCCCAAAGATACGCAGTATTTT. Translating gives CASSLAAPKDTQYF.

This sequence joins TRBV5-8 and TRBJ2-2; 7 nucleotides align to TRBD1. CDR1 and CDR2 from the germline V gene are SGHTS and YDEGEE. Trimming took 0 bases from V and 3 from J; bases not matched to a gene: 2. The CDR3 spans 15 residues. CDR3 amino acids: CASSLGDRYTGELFF. The CDR3 DNA reads as TGTGCCAGCAGCTTGGGGGACAGATACACCGGGGAGCTGTTTTTT.

Here the CDR3 reads CASSGSGIYDGYTF. The CDR3 DNA reads as TGTGCCAGCAGCGGCTCAGGAATCTATGATGGCTACACCTTC. The J gene is TRBJ1-2, the V gene TRBV9; D gene ambiguous. V was clipped by 3 bases and J by 6 bases, with 15 bases between them. Germline V gives CDR1 SGDLS, CDR2 YYNGEE. The CDR3 length is 14 residues.

This clone was detected once. The rearrangement links TRBV5-4 to TRBJ1-1, with 7 bases that match TRBD1. Germline V gene data show CDR1 as SGHNT and CDR2 as YYREEE (reference sequence). Unmatched junction bases numbered 5, after V lost 4 bases and J lost 11 bases. The CDR3 sequence is 11 residues long. CDR3 region: CASSDNRGAFF. The CDR3 bases are TGTGCCAGCAGCGACAACAGGGGTGCTTTCTTT. The full variable domain, completed using reference TRBV5-4 and TRBJ1-1, is ETGVTQSPTHLIKTRGQQVTLRCSSQSGHNTVSWYQQALGQGPQFIFQYYREEENGRGNFPPRFSGLQFPNYSSELNVNALELDDSALYLCASSDNRGAFFGQGTRLTVV.

V usage is TRBV7-2 and J usage is TRBJ2-7; D unresolved. The CDR3 length is 13 residues. Trimming left V 4 bases short and J 2 bases short, with 9 bases between. Germline V gene lookup returns CDR1 SGHTA and CDR2 FQGNSA. The CDR3 region has the DNA TGTGCCAGCAGCTATGACTCAACCTACGAGCAGTACTTC. Residues: CASSYDSTYEQYF.